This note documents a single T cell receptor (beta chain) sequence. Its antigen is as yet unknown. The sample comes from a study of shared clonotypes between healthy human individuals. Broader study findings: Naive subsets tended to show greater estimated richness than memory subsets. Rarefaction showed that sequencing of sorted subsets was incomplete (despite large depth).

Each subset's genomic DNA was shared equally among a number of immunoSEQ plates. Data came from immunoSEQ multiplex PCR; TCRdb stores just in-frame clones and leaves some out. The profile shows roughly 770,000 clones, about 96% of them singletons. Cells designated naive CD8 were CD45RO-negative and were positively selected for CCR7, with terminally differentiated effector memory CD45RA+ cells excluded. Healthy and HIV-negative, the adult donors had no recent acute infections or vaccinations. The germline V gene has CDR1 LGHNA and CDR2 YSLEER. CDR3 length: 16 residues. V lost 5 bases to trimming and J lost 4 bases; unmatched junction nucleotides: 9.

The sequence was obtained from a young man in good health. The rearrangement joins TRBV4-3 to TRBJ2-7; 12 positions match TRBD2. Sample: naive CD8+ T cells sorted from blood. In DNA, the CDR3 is TGCGCCAGCAGCGCACTAGCGGGAGGCCGGGGGTACGAGCAGTACTTC. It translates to CASSALAGGRGYEQYF.